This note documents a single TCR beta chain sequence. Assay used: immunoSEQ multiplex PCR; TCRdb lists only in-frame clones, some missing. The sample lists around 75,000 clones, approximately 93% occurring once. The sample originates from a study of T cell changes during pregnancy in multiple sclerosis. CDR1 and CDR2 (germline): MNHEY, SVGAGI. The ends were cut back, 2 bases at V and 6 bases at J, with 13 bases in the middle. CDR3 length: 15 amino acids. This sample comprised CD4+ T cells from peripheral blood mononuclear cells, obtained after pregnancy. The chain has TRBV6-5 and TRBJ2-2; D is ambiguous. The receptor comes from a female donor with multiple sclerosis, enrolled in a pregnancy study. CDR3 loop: CASSYGRSAPGELFF. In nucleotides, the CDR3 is TGTGCCAGCAGTTACGGCAGGTCGGCGCCCGGGGAGCTGTTTTTT.